This TCR beta chain appears in the sequencing data of a study of T cell responses to AZD1222 COVID-19 vaccine. Assay used: immunoSEQ multiplex PCR; TCRdb lists only in-frame clones, some missing. Of 100,000 to 110,000 clones in the sample, around nine tenths were seen once. Notes on this clone: Its antigen is not known.

The study, taken as a whole, reports: No day 14 peak samples; only post-peak repertoires were characterized. Spike-wide coverage was observed for vaccine-associated CD4 TCRs, with dominant responses at 160-218 and 743-854.

Between the trimmed V and J ends, which lost 7 bases and 4 bases, there was a span of 17 bases. The CDR3 totals 14 residues. From germline, CDR1 is MNHEY and CDR2 SMNVEV (reference sequence). This chain links TRBV27 with TRBJ2-7; D is possibly TRBD2 (5 bases). The sequencing here drew on peripheral blood, taken on day 0 of AZD1222 vaccination. This receptor was obtained from an adult in good health. The CDR3 loop is CASMSYTRTYEQYF. CDR3 nucleotide sequence: TGTGCCAGCATGTCGTACACGAGGACTTACGAGCAGTACTTC.